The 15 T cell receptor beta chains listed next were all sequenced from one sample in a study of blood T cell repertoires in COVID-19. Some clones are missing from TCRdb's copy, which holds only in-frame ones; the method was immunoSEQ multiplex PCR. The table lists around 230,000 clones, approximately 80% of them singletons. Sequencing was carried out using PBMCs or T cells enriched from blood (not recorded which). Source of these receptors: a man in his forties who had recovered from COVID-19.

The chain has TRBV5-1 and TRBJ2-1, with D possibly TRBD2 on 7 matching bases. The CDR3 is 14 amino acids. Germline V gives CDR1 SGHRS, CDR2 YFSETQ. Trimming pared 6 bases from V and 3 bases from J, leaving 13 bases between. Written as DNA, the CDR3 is TGCGCCAGCACGCGGGGGCCGTTCTACAATGAGCAGTTCTTC. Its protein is CASTRGPFYNEQFF. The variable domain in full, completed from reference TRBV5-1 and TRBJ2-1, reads KAGVTQTPRYLIKTRGQQVTLSCSPISGHRSVSWYQQTPGQGLQFLFEYFSETQRNKGNFPGRFSGRQFSNSRSEMNVSTLELGDSALYLCASTRGPFYNEQFFGPGTRLTVL.

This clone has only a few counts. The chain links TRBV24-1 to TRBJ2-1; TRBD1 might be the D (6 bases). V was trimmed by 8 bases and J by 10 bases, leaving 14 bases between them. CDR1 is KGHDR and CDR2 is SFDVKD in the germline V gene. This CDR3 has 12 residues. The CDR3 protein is CATKQGENEQFF. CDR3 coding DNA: TGTGCCACCAAACAGGGCGAGAACGAGCAGTTCTTC.

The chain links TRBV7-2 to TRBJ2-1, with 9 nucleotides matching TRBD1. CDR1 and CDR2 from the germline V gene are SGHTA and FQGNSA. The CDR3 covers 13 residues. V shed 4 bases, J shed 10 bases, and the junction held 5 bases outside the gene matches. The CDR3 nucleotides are TGTGCCAGCAGCTCCGACAGGGGGTTGGAGCAGTTCTTC. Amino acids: CASSSDRGLEQFF.

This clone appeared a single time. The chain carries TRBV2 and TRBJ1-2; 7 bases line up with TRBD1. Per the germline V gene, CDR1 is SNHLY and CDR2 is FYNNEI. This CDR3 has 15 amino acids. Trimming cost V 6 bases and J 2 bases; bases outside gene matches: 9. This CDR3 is CASSGFRQGNYGYTF. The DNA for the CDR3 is TGTGCCAGCAGCGGATTTAGACAGGGCAACTATGGCTACACCTTC.

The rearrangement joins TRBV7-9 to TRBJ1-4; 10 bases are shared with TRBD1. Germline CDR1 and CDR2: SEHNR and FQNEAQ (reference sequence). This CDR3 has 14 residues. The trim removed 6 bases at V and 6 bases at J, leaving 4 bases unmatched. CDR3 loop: CASRDRGDDEKLFF. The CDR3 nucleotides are TGTGCCAGCAGGGACAGGGGGGACGATGAAAAACTGTTTTTT.

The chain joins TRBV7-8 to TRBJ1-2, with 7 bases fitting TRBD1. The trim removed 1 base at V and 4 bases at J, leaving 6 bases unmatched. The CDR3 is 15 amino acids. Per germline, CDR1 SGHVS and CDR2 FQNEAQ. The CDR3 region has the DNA TGTGCCAGCAGCTTAGACGACAGGGACTTCTATGGCTACACCTTC. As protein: CASSLDDRDFYGYTF.

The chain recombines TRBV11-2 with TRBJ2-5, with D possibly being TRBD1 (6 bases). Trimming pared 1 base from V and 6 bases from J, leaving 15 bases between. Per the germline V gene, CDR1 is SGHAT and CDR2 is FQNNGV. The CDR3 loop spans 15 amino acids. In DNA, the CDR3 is TGTGCCAGCAGCTTAGCTCCAGGGGTGCAGCAGACCCAGTACTTC. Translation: CASSLAPGVQQTQYF.

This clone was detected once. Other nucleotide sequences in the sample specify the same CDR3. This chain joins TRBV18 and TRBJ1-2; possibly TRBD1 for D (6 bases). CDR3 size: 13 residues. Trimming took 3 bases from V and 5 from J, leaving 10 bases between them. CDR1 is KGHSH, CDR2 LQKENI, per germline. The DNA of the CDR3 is TGTGCCAGCTCACCCGACAGGAATTATGGCTACACCTTC. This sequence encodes CASSPDRNYGYTF.

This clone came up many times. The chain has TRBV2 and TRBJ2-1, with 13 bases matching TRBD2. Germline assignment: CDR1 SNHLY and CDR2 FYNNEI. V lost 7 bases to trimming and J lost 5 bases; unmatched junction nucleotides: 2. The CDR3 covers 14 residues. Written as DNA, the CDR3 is TGTGCCAGCAAGGGACTAGCGGGGAACAATGAGCAGTTCTTC. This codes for CASKGLAGNNEQFF.

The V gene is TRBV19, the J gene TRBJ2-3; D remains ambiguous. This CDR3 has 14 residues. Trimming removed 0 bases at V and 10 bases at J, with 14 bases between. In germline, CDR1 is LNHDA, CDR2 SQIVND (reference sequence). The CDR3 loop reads CASSIDLRVYAQYF. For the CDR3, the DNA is TGTGCCAGTAGTATAGATCTTCGGGTCTATGCGCAGTATTTT.

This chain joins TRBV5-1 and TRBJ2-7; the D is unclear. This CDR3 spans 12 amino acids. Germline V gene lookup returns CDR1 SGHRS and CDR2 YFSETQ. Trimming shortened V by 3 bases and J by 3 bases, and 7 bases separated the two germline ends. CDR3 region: CASSSQNYEQYF. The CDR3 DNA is TGCGCCAGCAGCTCACAAAACTACGAGCAGTACTTC.

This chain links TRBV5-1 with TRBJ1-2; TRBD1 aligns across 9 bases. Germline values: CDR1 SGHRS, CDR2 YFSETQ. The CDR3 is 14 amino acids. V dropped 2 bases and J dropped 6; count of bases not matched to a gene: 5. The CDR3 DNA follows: TGCGCCAGCAGCTTACAGGGGGCAACGGATGGCTACACCTTC. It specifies CASSLQGATDGYTF.

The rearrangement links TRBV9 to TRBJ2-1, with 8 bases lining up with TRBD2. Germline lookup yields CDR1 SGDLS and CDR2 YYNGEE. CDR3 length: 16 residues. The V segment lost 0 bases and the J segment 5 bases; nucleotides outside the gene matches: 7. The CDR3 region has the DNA TGTGCCAGCAGCGTAGTTCCCCTGCGGGGGGACAATGAGCAGTTCTTC. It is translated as CASSVVPLRGDNEQFF.

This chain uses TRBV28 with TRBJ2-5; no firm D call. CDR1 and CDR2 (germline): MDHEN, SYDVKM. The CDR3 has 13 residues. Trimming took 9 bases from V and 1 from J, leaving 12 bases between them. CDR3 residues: CASNSPPQETQYF. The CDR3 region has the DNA TGTGCCAGTAACTCGCCCCCCCAAGAGACCCAGTACTTC.

Here the CDR3 DNA reads TGTGCCAGCAGCTCAAAACCGGGGGGTCAATTCAGCGGAGATACGCAGTATTTT. As protein: CASSSKPGGQFSGDTQYF. The chain is built from TRBV7-2 and TRBJ2-3, with 7 bases fitting TRBD2. V trimming: 4 bases; J trimming: 5 bases; junction bases outside the gene matches: 18. Germline V gives CDR1 SGHTA, CDR2 FQGNSA. The CDR3 covers 18 residues.